Each of the 3 T cell receptor beta chains below was sequenced from the same sample in a study of T cells expressing NK-cell markers. TCRdb re-called the 5' RACE reads and catalogs CDR3 proteins one per entry, DNA excluded. This repertoire comprises over 150,000 distinct CDR3 sequences; its ten largest clones make up around 35%. Sequenced material: blood T cells: a sorted CD56 or NKG2C T cell subset, CD4+ or CD8+ T cells, or bulk PBMC T cells (not recorded which). All receptors derive from a woman aged 45-60 years in good health.

The chain is built from TRBV5-6 and TRBJ2-1; the TCRdb call, TRBD2, lacks DNA for checking. CDR1 and CDR2 (germline): SGHDT, YYEEEE. This CDR3 contains 15 residues. The CDR3 here is CASSLEAGGYNEQFF.

The gene calls are TRBV20-1 and TRBJ2-1; TCRdb's D call, TRBD2, is unchecked because there is no DNA. Germline lookup yields CDR1 DFQATT and CDR2 SNEGSKA (reference sequence). The CDR3 covers 16 residues. The CDR3 sequence: CSASWIRTSGFNEQFF.

CDR3 amino acids: CASSHTSGTGDQPQHF. The rearrangement links TRBV4-1 to TRBJ1-5; TCRdb indicates TRBD1, and absent DNA this call remains unverified. The CDR3 covers 16 residues. Germline loops: CDR1 MGHRA, CDR2 YSYEKL.